The 8 T cell receptor beta chains listed next were all sequenced from one sample in a study of regulatory T cells in long-lasting Graves disease. Libraries of TCR beta came from iRepertoire HTBI primers plus Arm-PCR of CDR3 regions. TCRdb re-called the multiplex PCR reads through MiXCR, storing one row per CDR3 protein. This table has hundreds of thousands of distinct CDR3 sequences, approximately 21% appearing once. Time point noted: persistent/refractory GD, antithyroid drugs over 5 years with positive TRAb. There was RNA extracted from PBMCs, and the TCR library was made from it. This specimen consisted of peripheral blood mononuclear cells (PBMCs), obtained when the disease was refractory, from a patient treated with antithyroid drugs. The source of these receptors is a female donor with Graves disease.

The genes are TRBV20-1 and TRBJ1-6; D unresolved. V lost 1 base and J lost 10, with 8 bases in between. The CDR3 totals 12 residues. Germline-derived CDR1 and CDR2 are DFQATT and SNEGSKA (reference sequence). The CDR3 coding sequence is TGCAGTGCTAGAGTATCGGGATCACCCCTCCACTTT. Residues: CSARVSGSPLHF.

This clonotype was counted many times. The rearrangement uses TRBV28 and TRBJ1-6; no definite D call. CDR1 and CDR2 (germline): MDHEN, SYDVKM. The CDR3 is 14 amino acids. Trimming left V 4 bases short and J 6 bases short, with 10 bases between. CDR3 in amino acids: CASSSAEANSPLHF. The CDR3 nucleotides read TGTGCCAGCAGTTCGGCCGAAGCTAATTCACCCCTCCACTTT.

This clonotype appeared a few times. J is TRBJ2-5 and V is TRBV28; D possibly corresponds to TRBD1 (6 bases). The CDR3 has 14 amino acids. From germline, CDR1 is MDHEN and CDR2 SYDVKM. V lost 3 bases to trimming and J lost 6 bases, with 14 bases between them. The CDR3 region is CASSFSGVRKTQYF. The CDR3 DNA follows: TGTGCCAGCAGTTTCTCAGGGGTGAGGAAGACCCAGTACTTC.

This chain joins TRBV7-9 and TRBJ1-2; possible D gene TRBD1, 5 bases. The CDR3 consists of 16 residues. CDR1 is SEHNR and CDR2 is FQNEAQ in the germline V gene (reference sequence). V was shortened by 1 base and J by 4 bases, with 16 bases between the two germline ends. The CDR3 region has the DNA TGTGCCAGCAGCTTAGGTTTCTGGACACCCAGCTATGGCTACACCTTC. Protein: CASSLGFWTPSYGYTF.

As for this clonotype: The junction differs from germline at one of its ends, possibly a read error. The V call is TRBV7-2, the J call TRBJ1-1; no clear D gene. The CDR3 has 14 amino acids. The germline V gene encodes CDR1 SGHTA and CDR2 FQGNSA. The CDR3 here is CASNEFTENAEAFF. The CDR3 DNA follows: TGTGCCAGCAACGAATTTACAGAGAACGCTGAAGCTTTCTTT.

The rearrangement uses TRBV7-9 and TRBJ1-2; TRBD1 might be the D (5 bases). V was pared by 2 bases and J by 6 bases, with 13 bases between. Germline CDR1 reads SEHNR; CDR2 reads FQNEAQ (reference sequence). The CDR3 extends over 14 amino acids. CDR3 nucleotide sequence: TGTGCCAGCAGCTTATTTGGCAGGGAACATGGCTACACCTTC. This codes for CASSLFGREHGYTF. Full variable domain (rest looked up from reference TRBV7-9 and TRBJ1-2): DTGVSQNPRHKITKRGQNVTFRCDPISEHNRLYWYRQTLGQGPEFLTYFQNEAQLEKSRLLSDRFSAERPKGSFSTLEIQRTEQGDSAMYLCASSLFGREHGYTFGSGTRLTVV.

The chain has TRBV11-2 and TRBJ2-7, with D maybe TRBD1 (6 bases). This CDR3 has 16 residues. Trimming took 1 base from V and 4 from J, leaving 17 bases between them. Germline V gene data show CDR1 as SGHAT and CDR2 as FQNNGV. This CDR3 is CASSLAVAGVWYEQYF. As DNA, the CDR3 is TGTGCCAGCAGCTTAGCCGTGGCAGGGGTCTGGTACGAGCAGTACTTC.

This clonotype was observed many times. This CDR3 is CASSLGTAGWNGELFF. In DNA form, the CDR3 reads TGTGCCAGCAGTTTGGGGACGGCGGGGTGGAACGGGGAGCTGTTTTTT. The chain joins TRBV28 to TRBJ2-2; TRBD2 is a possible D gene (6 bases). Germline CDR1 and CDR2: MDHEN and SYDVKM. The CDR3 is 16 residues long. V lost 3 bases, J lost 7 bases, and 18 bases lay in between.